A single sample is the source of the 15 T cell receptor beta chains below, sequenced in a study of vaccination effects on CD4 cells after COVID-19. Their cognate antigens are unknown. Expansion with viral peptide pools was applied to antigen-specific CD4+ T cells by the ViraFEST assay prior to sequencing. Culture proceeded for under twelve days, and CD4+ T cells were then isolated. Participants were vaccinated with two doses of either the BNT162b2 or mRNA-1273 vaccine. The protocol was immunoSEQ multiplex PCR, while the TCRdb copy is restricted to in-frame clones and leaves out a portion. The repertoire includes 60,000 to 90,000 clones, approximately 82% of them detected once, and about 1.2% sits in the top ten. The sample was CD4+ T cells from PBMCs cultured with HCoV-229E spike peptides, taken after COVID-19 vaccination. The source of these receptors is a human donor who received a COVID-19 vaccine.

The chain joins TRBV5-1 to TRBJ2-2; D perhaps matches TRBD2 (5 bases). The germline gives CDR1 SGHRS, CDR2 YFSETQ. The CDR3 has 16 amino acids. V lost 3 bases and J lost 4, with 16 bases in between. The CDR3 protein is CASSWEPGLTTGELFF. The CDR3 DNA sequence: TGCGCCAGCAGCTGGGAACCCGGACTGACCACCGGGGAGCTGTTTTTT.

The chain recombines TRBV6-5 with TRBJ2-7; 9 nucleotides agree with TRBD1. CDR1 is MNHEY, CDR2 SVGAGI, per germline. The CDR3 is 13 residues long. J lost 3 bases, V lost 10 bases, and 7 bases had no gene match. CDR3: CATRQGEGYEQYV. The CDR3 DNA reads TGTGCCACCCGACAGGGGGAAGGCTACGAGCAGTACGTC.

J is TRBJ2-3 and V is TRBV9, with 9 nucleotides matching TRBD1. Unmatched junction bases numbered 12, after V lost 4 bases and J lost 3 bases. The CDR3 is 17 residues long. Germline CDR1 reads SGDLS; CDR2 reads YYNGEE. CDR3 amino acids: CASSIEEGDRATDTQYF. The CDR3 region has the DNA TGTGCCAGCAGCATCGAGGAGGGGGACAGGGCAACAGATACGCAGTATTTT.

CDR3 nucleotide sequence: TGTGCCAGCAGTTTATGGAACTATGGCTACACCTTC. It is translated as CASSLWNYGYTF. The chain uses TRBV12-3 or TRBV12-4 and TRBJ1-2; no firm D call. V lost 2 bases to trimming and J lost 2 bases, with 3 bases between them. The CDR3 runs to 12 residues.

The V call is TRBV7-2, the J call TRBJ1-2; 9 positions agree with TRBD1. The V gene's germline CDR1 is SGHTA and CDR2 FQGNSA. V trimming: 5 bases; J trimming: 5 bases; junction bases outside the gene matches: 6. The CDR3 runs to 14 residues. The CDR3 sequence is CASSPRDRVYGYTF. DNA of the CDR3: TGTGCCAGCAGCCCACGGGACAGGGTATATGGCTACACCTTC. Combining the CDR3 with reference TRBV7-2 and TRBJ1-2 gives the whole variable domain GAGVSQSPSNKVTEKGKDVELRCDPISGHTALYWYRQSLGQGLEFLIYFQGNSAPDKSGLPSDRFSAERTGGSVSTLTIQRTQQEDSAVYLCASSPRDRVYGYTFGSGTRLTVV.

This chain connects TRBV6-5 to TRBJ2-6; a weak D match, TRBD1 (5 bases). The CDR3 is made up of 14 amino acids. Deletions cut 6 bases from V and 0 bases from J, with 6 bases between. Germline CDR1 reads MNHEY; CDR2 reads SVGAGI. DNA for the CDR3: TGTGCCAGCAGCACAGGCTCTGGGGCCAACGTCCTGACTTTC. Translation gives CASSTGSGANVLTF.

This sequence joins TRBV27 and TRBJ2-7; D is unclear. This CDR3 is built from 12 residues. The ends were cut back, 8 bases at V and 7 bases at J, with 15 bases in the middle. CDR1 is MNHEY, CDR2 SMNVEV, per germline (reference sequence). CDR3 coding DNA: TGTGCCAGCCCCAAACCCTACCCGGAGCAGTACGTC. Residues: CASPKPYPEQYV.

The chain joins TRBV5-4 to TRBJ1-6, with unresolved D. Trimming pared 4 bases from V and 4 bases from J, leaving 12 bases between. The CDR3 has 15 residues. The germline CDR1 and CDR2 sequences are SGHNT and YYREEE (reference sequence). CDR3 bases: TGTGCCAGCAGCCTCTCTCAAGGGTATAATTCACCCCTCCACTTT. The encoded protein is CASSLSQGYNSPLHF. The variable domain in full, completed from reference TRBV5-4 and TRBJ1-6, reads ETGVTQSPTHLIKTRGQQVTLRCSSQSGHNTVSWYQQALGQGPQFIFQYYREEENGRGNFPPRFSGLQFPNYSSELNVNALELDDSALYLCASSLSQGYNSPLHFGNGTRLTVT.

The genes are TRBV5-1 and TRBJ2-2, with 8 positions matching TRBD2. The CDR3 runs to 16 residues. V was clipped by 3 bases and J by 9 bases; unmatched bases: 13. The germline V gene encodes CDR1 SGHRS and CDR2 YFSETQ. In nucleotides, the CDR3 is TGCGCCAGCAGCTCCTATACTAGCGGTCCCACTAGGGAGCTGTTTTTT. It specifies CASSSYTSGPTRELFF.

CDR3: CASSDPGRCLQLEGDSETGNTIYF. The CDR3 DNA sequence: TGTGCCAGCAGTGACCCAGGGCGTTGCCTCCAATTAGAGGGGGACAGCGAAACTGGAAACACCATATATTTT. The chain has TRBV6-4 and TRBJ1-3; 7 bases fit TRBD1. After removal of 2 bases from V and 2 bases from J, the junction contained 30 bases not matched to a gene. Germline values: CDR1 MRHNA, CDR2 SNTAGT. This CDR3 comprises 24 residues.

The chain recombines TRBV6-5 with TRBJ2-7; 10 bases map to TRBD1. Germline V gene sequence: CDR1 MNHEY, CDR2 SVGAGI. This CDR3 spans 13 amino acids. Trimming removed 6 bases from V and 5 bases from J; junction bases left unmatched: 4. CDR3 DNA sequence: TGTGCCAGCAGGGAGACAGGGGGCGACGAGCAGTACGTC. Encoded protein: CASRETGGDEQYV.

This clone was found once. The CDR3 region has the DNA TGCGCCAGCAGCGGGGCCGACGGCGATACGCAGTATTTT. It is translated as CASSGADGDTQYF. V and J are TRBV10-1 and TRBJ2-3; D assignment may be TRBD1 or TRBD2 (5 bases each). The germline V and J ends were trimmed by 6 bases and 6 bases, with 13 bases remaining between them. The germline CDR1 and CDR2 sequences are WNHNN and SYGVQD (reference sequence). This CDR3 comprises 13 residues.

The DNA of the CDR3 is TGTGCCAGCAGCTTCCCCATAGGGGCCGGGGAGCTGTTTTTT. It specifies CASSFPIGAGELFF. The chain uses TRBV5-6 and TRBJ2-2; a weak D match, TRBD1 (5 bases). The V end was cut by 2 bases, the J end by 6 bases, with 11 bases between. Germline V gene sequence: CDR1 SGHDT, CDR2 YYEEEE. The CDR3 is 14 amino acids.

This chain joins TRBV28 and TRBJ1-2, with D unresolved. Germline CDR1 MDHEN, CDR2 SYDVKM. Between the trimmed V and J ends, which lost 1 base and 5 bases, there was a span of 11 bases. There are 14 residues in the CDR3. In DNA form, the CDR3 reads TGTGCCAGCAGTTTATTGGGCAGCCCATATGGCTACACCTTC. Its translation: CASSLLGSPYGYTF.

The genes are TRBV7-8 and TRBJ1-2; D gene unclear. Germline values: CDR1 SGHVS, CDR2 FQNEAQ. V was pared by 1 base and J by 2 bases, with 5 bases between. The CDR3 consists of 13 residues. The CDR3 bases are TGTGCCAGCAGCTTAGGGGTCAACTATGGCTACACCTTC. It yields the protein CASSLGVNYGYTF.